Below, one T cell receptor (beta chain) is given with its context. The antigen is unknown. Blood got drawn at baseline, again on cycle 4 day 1, and then on cycle 7 day 1. This sample was taken from a study of OX40 agonist ivuxolimab in advanced cancers. Looking at the study overall: Each patient was given ivuxolimab into a vein every 2 weeks, at 0.01 to 10 mg/kg. Study-level findings and limits: Patients with a partial response at 0.1-3.0 mg/kg had among the lowest clonal expansion.

TCRdb keeps only in-frame clones here, not all; method: immunoSEQ multiplex PCR. The sample has tens of thousands of clones, 75% to 90% seen once. The receptor's source is an adult with an advanced solid tumor such as melanoma, head and neck, liver or kidney cancer. Source: CD4+ or CD8+ T cells sorted from blood, taken in a trial of the OX40 agonist ivuxolimab.

The CDR3 DNA is TGCGCCAGCAGCCGCACCGGGACAGGGGGCGACGCACCCCTCCACTTT. Translating it yields CASSRTGTGGDAPLHF. The chain links TRBV5-1 to TRBJ1-6; 12 nucleotides match TRBD1. The CDR3 length is 16 residues. CDR1 SGHRS and CDR2 YFSETQ come from the germline V gene. The ends lost 4 bases at V and 11 bases at J; junction bases unmatched: 10.